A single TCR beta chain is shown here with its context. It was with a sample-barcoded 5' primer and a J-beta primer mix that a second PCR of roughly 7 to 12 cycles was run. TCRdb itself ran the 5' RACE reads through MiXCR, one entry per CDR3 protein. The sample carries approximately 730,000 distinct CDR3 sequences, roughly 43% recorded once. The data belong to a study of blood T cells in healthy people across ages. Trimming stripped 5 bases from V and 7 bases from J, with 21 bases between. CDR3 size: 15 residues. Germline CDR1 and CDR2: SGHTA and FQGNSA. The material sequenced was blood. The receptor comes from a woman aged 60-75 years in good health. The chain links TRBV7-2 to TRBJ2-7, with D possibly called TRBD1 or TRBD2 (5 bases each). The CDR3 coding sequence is TGTGCCAGCAGCCAAACCGGGACCCGCACCGGGGAGCAGTACTTC. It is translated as CASSQTGTRTGEQYF.